This is a list of T cell receptor beta chains from one sample in a study of cytomegalovirus exposure and HLA in healthy donors. Assay: immunoSEQ multiplex PCR; the TCRdb copy retains only in-frame clones and omits some. The sample holds about 280,000 clones, roughly 90% seen once. Specimen: PBMCs. The receptors stem from a woman under 30 in good health and CMV-seronegative. Each CDR3 is given with its conserved first and last residue. D genes are given only for firm matches. Only part of the rows carry a size: once, few, many, or a class if the clone is expanded.

J gene: TRBJ2-7; CDR3 length: 16; clone size: .; V gene: TRBV27; D gene: .; CDR3 DNA: TGTGCCAGCAGTGTGGGACTCGGTGCGGGTTCCTACGAGCAGTACTTC; CDR3 protein: CASSVGLGAGSYEQYF
J gene: TRBJ1-2; CDR3 length: 12; clone size: .; V gene: TRBV18; D gene: .; CDR3 DNA: TGTGCCAGCTCACCAGCGGGTTATGGCTACACCTTC; CDR3 protein: CASSPAGYGYTF
J gene: TRBJ1-2; CDR3 length: 15; clone size: .; V gene: TRBV19; D gene: TRBD1; CDR3 DNA: TGTGCCAGTAGTTCGGGGACAGGAGCTAACTATGGCTACACCTTC; CDR3 protein: CASSSGTGANYGYTF
J gene: TRBJ2-3; CDR3 length: 16; clone size: .; V gene: TRBV2; D gene: TRBD2; CDR3 DNA: TGTGCCAGCAATAGGGGACTAGCGGGGAGGGGAGATACGCAGTATTTT; CDR3 protein: CASNRGLAGRGDTQYF
J gene: TRBJ1-2; CDR3 length: 12; clone size: .; V gene: TRBV7-9; D gene: .; CDR3 DNA: TGTGCCAGCAGCCCTGCTAACTATGGCTACACCTTC; CDR3 protein: CASSPANYGYTF
J gene: TRBJ1-2; CDR3 length: 17; clone size: .; V gene: TRBV7-8; D gene: .; CDR3 DNA: TGTGCCAGCACCTCCTCCAGGGTGTGGGGGCACAACTATGGCTACACCTTC; CDR3 protein: CASTSSRVWGHNYGYTF
J gene: TRBJ2-1; CDR3 length: 13; clone size: .; V gene: TRBV6-5; D gene: .; CDR3 DNA: TGTGCCAGCCGTGCCACAGGGTATTATGAGCAGTTCTTC; CDR3 protein: CASRATGYYEQFF
J gene: TRBJ2-5; CDR3 length: 17; clone size: .; V gene: TRBV5-4; D gene: TRBD1; CDR3 DNA: TGTGCCAGCAGCCCGCCGGGACAGGGGTTTCTTCGGGAGACCCAGTACTTC; CDR3 protein: CASSPPGQGFLRETQYF
J gene: TRBJ2-7; CDR3 length: 15; clone size: .; V gene: TRBV19; D gene: TRBD1; CDR3 DNA: TGTGCCAGTAGTATGAGGGCAGGGGGAACTTACGAGCAGTACTTC; CDR3 protein: CASSMRAGGTYEQYF
J gene: TRBJ1-1; CDR3 length: 14; clone size: once; V gene: TRBV6-1; D gene: .; CDR3 DNA: TGTGCCAGCAGTGAAGTGTTGAGCCTTACTGAAGCTTTCTTT; CDR3 protein: CASSEVLSLTEAFF
J gene: TRBJ2-7; CDR3 length: 14; clone size: .; V gene: TRBV19; D gene: TRBD1; CDR3 DNA: TGTGCCAGTAGTATAGTGGCAGGGGGCTACGAGCAGTACTTC; CDR3 protein: CASSIVAGGYEQYF
J gene: TRBJ1-2; CDR3 length: 13; clone size: .; V gene: TRBV7-2; D gene: .; CDR3 DNA: TGTGCCAGCAGCTTAGGGCAGGGAGGTGGCTACACCTTC; CDR3 protein: CASSLGQGGGYTF
J gene: TRBJ2-7; CDR3 length: 19; clone size: .; V gene: TRBV28; D gene: .; CDR3 DNA: TGTGCCAGCAGCCCCCGACGGGCCGGACTCTCCCCATTCTCCTACGAGCAGTACTTC; CDR3 protein: CASSPRRAGLSPFSYEQYF
J gene: TRBJ1-2; CDR3 length: 12; clone size: .; V gene: TRBV28; D gene: .; CDR3 DNA: TGTGCCAGCAGCAGAACAGGCTATGGCTACACCTTC; CDR3 protein: CASSRTGYGYTF
J gene: TRBJ2-1; CDR3 length: 17; clone size: .; V gene: TRBV12-5; D gene: TRBD2; CDR3 DNA: TGTGCTAGTGGTTTGGTGCTGGGGATAGCGGGAGGAAATGAGCAGTTCTTC; CDR3 protein: CASGLVLGIAGGNEQFF
J gene: TRBJ2-7; CDR3 length: 15; clone size: .; V gene: TRBV9; D gene: TRBD2; CDR3 DNA: TGTGCCAGCAGCGTAGCGGATAGCGGGAGACACGAGCAGTACTTC; CDR3 protein: CASSVADSGRHEQYF
J gene: TRBJ2-3; CDR3 length: 13; clone size: few; V gene: TRBV2; D gene: .; CDR3 DNA: TGTGCCAGCAGTGGGACAGGCACAGATACGCAGTATTTT; CDR3 protein: CASSGTGTDTQYF
J gene: TRBJ1-1; CDR3 length: 17; clone size: once; V gene: TRBV27; D gene: .; CDR3 DNA: TGTGCCAGCAGCATCGCCGGGACAATGCCTATGAACACTGAAGCTTTCTTT; CDR3 protein: CASSIAGTMPMNTEAFF
J gene: TRBJ1-4; CDR3 length: 16; clone size: .; V gene: TRBV10-1; D gene: .; CDR3 DNA: TGCGCCAGCAGTGAGTCGAGACGGGCGGAGGGTGAAAAACTGTTTTTT; CDR3 protein: CASSESRRAEGEKLFF
J gene: TRBJ2-2; CDR3 length: 13; clone size: few; V gene: TRBV30; D gene: .; CDR3 DNA: TGTGCCTGGAGTGTACGTCCAGCGGGGGAGCTGTTTTTT; CDR3 protein: CAWSVRPAGELFF
J gene: TRBJ1-3; CDR3 length: 11; clone size: .; V gene: TRBV6-5; D gene: .; CDR3 DNA: TGTGCCACTATCACGGGAAACACCATATATTTT; CDR3 protein: CATITGNTIYF
J gene: TRBJ2-7; CDR3 length: 14; clone size: .; V gene: TRBV28; D gene: .; CDR3 DNA: TGTGCCAGCGGATTAAGACAGGTCTCCTACGAGCAGTACTTC; CDR3 protein: CASGLRQVSYEQYF